The present TCR beta chain was sequenced within a study of graft-versus-host responses after intestinal transplantation. Study details: Following induction with anti-thymocyte globulin, all recipients were given tacrolimus and steroids for approximately 3 years.

On this clone itself: What it binds is unknown.

CDR1 is LNHDA, CDR2 SQIVND, per germline (reference sequence). V was trimmed by 1 base and J by 3 bases, leaving 9 bases between them. The CDR3 contains 14 residues. Method: immunoSEQ multiplex PCR; TCRdb's copy keeps in-frame clones and lacks some. The sample shows around 90,000 clones, 85% to 95% of them seen only once. Study-wide findings and caveats: When patients had graft-donor T cell macrochimerism, their allografts held high graft-versus-host to host-versus-graft clonal ratios. GvH clones appeared in recipient marrow, some first in ileum or blood.

The sample was unstimulated CD8+ T cells sorted from spleen or lymph node cells, taken before transplant. The chain combines TRBV19 with TRBJ1-2, with D uncertain. The receptor comes from a human donor who was the organ donor for an intestinal transplant. The DNA of the CDR3 is TGTGCCAGTAGTATAGGGTTAACAGACTATGGCTACACCTTC. Its protein product is CASSIGLTDYGYTF.